This T cell receptor beta chain came from a study of blood T cell repertoires in COVID-19. Generated by immunoSEQ multiplex PCR, the TCRdb table keeps only in-frame clones and is missing some. The sample lists about 270,000 clones; around nine tenths were seen once. CDR3 length: 14 amino acids. The V segment lost 3 bases and the J segment 7 bases; nucleotides outside the gene matches: 6. CDR1 and CDR2 (germline): GTSNPN, SVGIG (reference sequence). V is TRBV30 and J is TRBJ2-7; the match to TRBD2 covers 13 bases. The sequenced material came from peripheral blood. The TCR sequence derives from a middle-aged man with active or convalescent COVID-19. Written as DNA, the CDR3 is TGTGCCTGGAGACTAGCGGGAGGGCCTGGGGAGCAGTACTTC. This translates into CAWRLAGGPGEQYF. The whole variable domain, remainder taken from reference TRBV30 and TRBJ2-7, is SQTIHQWPATLVQPVGSPLSLECTVEGTSNPNLYWYRQAAGRGLQLLFYSVGIGQISSEVPQNLSASRPQDRQFILSSKKLLLSDSGFYLCAWRLAGGPGEQYFGPGTRLTVT.